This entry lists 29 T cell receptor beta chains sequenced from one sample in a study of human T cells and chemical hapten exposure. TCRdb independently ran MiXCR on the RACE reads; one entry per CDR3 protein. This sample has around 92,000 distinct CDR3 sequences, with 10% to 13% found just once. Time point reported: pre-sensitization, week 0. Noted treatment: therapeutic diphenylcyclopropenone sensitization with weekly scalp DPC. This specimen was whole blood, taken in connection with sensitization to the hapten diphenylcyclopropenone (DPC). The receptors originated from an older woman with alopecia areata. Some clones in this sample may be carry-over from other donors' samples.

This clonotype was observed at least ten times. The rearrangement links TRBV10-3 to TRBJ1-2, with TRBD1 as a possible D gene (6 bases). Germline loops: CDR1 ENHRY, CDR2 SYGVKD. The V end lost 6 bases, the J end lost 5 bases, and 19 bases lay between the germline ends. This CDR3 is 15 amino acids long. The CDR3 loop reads CAIRTTGSKGYGYTF. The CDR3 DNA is TGTGCCATCAGGACGACAGGCTCGAAAGGGTATGGCTACACCTTC.

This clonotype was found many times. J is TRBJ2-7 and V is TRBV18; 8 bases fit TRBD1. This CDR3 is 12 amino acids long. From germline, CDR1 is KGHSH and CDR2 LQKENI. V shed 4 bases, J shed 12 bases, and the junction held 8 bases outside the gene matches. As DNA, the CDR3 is TGTGCCAGCTCACGGACAGGGTCGGATCCGTACTTC. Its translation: CASSRTGSDPYF. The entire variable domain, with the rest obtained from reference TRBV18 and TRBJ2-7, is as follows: NAGVMQNPRHLVRRRGQEARLRCSPMKGHSHVYWYRQLPEEGLKFMVYLQKENIIDESGMPKERFSAEFPKEGPSILRIQQVVRGDSAAYFCASSRTGSDPYFGPGTRLTVT.

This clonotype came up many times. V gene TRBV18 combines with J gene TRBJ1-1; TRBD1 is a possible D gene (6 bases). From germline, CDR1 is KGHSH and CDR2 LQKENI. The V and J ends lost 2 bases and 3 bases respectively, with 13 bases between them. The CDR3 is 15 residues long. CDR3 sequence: CASSPRGGGDTEAFF. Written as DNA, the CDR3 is TGTGCCAGCTCACCAAGGGGGGGAGGGGACACTGAAGCTTTCTTT.

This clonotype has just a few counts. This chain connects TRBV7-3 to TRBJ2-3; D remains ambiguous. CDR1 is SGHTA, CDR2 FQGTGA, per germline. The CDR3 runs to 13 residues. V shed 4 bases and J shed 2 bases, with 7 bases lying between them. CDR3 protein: CASSWSTTDTQYF. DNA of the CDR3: TGTGCCAGCAGCTGGTCGACCACAGATACGCAGTATTTT.

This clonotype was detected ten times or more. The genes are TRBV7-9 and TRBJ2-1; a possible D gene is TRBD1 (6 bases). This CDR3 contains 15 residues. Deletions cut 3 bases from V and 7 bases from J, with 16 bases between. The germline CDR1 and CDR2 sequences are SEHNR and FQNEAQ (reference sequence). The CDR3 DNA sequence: TGTGCCAGCAGCTTCGATCGACAGGAAAGGAATGAGCAGTTCTTC. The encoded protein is CASSFDRQERNEQFF.

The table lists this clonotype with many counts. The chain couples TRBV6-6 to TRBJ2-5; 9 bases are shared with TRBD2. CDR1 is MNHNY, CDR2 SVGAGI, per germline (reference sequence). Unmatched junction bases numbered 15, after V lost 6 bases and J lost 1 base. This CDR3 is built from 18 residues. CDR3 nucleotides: TGTGCCAGCAGCACCTTCGTGGGCGGGGGGGCGTTCCAAGAGACCCAGTACTTC. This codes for CASSTFVGGGAFQETQYF.

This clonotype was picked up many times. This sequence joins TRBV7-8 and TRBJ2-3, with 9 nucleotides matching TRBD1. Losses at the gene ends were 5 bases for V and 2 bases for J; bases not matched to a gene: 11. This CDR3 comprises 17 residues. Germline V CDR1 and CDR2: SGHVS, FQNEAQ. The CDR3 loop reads CASSPGPGQGYTDTQYF. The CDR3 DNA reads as TGTGCCAGCAGCCCCGGGCCGGGACAGGGATACACAGATACGCAGTATTTT.

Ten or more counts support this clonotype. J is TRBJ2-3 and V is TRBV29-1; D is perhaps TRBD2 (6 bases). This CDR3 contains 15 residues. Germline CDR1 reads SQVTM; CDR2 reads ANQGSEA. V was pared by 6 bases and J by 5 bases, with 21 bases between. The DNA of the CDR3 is TGCAGCGTGTTTGGACACCAAGGGCGGGGAGATACGCAGTATTTT. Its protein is CSVFGHQGRGDTQYF.

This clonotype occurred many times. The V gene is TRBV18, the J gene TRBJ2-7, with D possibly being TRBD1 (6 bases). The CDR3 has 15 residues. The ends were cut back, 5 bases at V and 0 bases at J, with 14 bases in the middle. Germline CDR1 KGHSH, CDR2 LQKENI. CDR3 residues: CASSKPGGSSYEQYF. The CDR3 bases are TGTGCCAGCTCAAAACCTGGGGGCTCCTCCTACGAGCAGTACTTC.

The CDR3 sequence: CAISEGHNDQPQHF. DNA of the CDR3: TGTGCCATCAGTGAGGGGCACAATGATCAGCCCCAGCATTTT. The chain carries TRBV10-3 and TRBJ1-5; D ambiguous. Trimming took off 2 bases at V and 5 bases at J, with 10 bases between the two ends. The germline CDR1 and CDR2 sequences are ENHRY and SYGVKD. This CDR3 has 14 residues.

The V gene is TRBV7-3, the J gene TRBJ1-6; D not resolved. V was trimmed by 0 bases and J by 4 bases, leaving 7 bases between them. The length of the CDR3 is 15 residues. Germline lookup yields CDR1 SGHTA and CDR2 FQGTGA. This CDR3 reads CASSLTGGYNSPLHF. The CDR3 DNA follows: TGTGCCAGCAGCTTAACAGGCGGGTATAATTCACCCCTCCACTTT.

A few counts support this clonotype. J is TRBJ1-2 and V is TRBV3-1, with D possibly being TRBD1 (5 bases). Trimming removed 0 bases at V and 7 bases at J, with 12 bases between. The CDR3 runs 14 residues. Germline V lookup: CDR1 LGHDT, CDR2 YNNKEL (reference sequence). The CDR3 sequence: CASSQESGLSGYTF. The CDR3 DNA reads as TGTGCCAGCAGCCAAGAGTCAGGGCTCTCTGGCTACACCTTC.

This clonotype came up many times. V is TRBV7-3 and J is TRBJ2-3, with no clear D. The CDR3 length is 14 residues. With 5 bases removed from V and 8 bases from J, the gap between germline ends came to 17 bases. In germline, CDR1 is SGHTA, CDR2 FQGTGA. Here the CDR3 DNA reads TGTGCCAGCAGCACCCAACAAGGCACCGGTACGCAGTATTTT. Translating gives CASSTQQGTGTQYF.

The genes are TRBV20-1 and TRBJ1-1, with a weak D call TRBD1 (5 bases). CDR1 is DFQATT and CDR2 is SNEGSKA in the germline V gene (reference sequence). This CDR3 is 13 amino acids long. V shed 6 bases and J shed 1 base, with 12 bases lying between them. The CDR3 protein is CSAMPGQNTEAFF. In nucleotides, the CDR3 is TGCAGTGCCATGCCGGGGCAGAACACTGAAGCTTTCTTT.

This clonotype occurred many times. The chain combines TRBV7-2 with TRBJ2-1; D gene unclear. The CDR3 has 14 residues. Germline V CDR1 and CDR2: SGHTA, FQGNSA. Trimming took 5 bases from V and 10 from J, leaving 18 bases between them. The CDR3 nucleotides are TGTGCCAGCAGCCCCCTAAGCACCCTCTTGGAGCAGTTCTTC. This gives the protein CASSPLSTLLEQFF.

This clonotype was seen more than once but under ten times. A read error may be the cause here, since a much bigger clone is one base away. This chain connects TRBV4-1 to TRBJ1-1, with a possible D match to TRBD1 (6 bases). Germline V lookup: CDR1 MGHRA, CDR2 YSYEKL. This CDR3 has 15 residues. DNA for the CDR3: TGCGTCAGCAGCCAAGCAGCTACAGGGATCCCTGAAGCTTTCTTT. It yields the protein CVSSQAATGIPEAFF.

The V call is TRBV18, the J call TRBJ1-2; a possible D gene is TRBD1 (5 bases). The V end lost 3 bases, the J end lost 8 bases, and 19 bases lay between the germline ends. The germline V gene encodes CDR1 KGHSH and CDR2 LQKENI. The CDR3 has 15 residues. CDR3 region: CASSPDTPGRVGYTF. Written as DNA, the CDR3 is TGTGCCAGCTCACCGGACACCCCTGGCCGGGTCGGCTACACCTTC.

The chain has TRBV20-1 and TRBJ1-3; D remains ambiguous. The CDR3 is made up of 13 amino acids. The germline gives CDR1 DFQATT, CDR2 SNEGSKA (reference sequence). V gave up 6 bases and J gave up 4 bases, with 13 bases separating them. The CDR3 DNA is TGCAGTGCCTCCGGACCGCCGGGAAACACCATATATTTT. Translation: CSASGPPGNTIYF.

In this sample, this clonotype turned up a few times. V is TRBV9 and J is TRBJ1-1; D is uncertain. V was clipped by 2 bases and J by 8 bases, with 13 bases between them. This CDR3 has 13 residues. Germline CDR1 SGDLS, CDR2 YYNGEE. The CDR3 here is CASSVGGIGEAFF. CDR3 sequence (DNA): TGTGCCAGCAGCGTGGGCGGGATTGGGGAAGCTTTCTTT.

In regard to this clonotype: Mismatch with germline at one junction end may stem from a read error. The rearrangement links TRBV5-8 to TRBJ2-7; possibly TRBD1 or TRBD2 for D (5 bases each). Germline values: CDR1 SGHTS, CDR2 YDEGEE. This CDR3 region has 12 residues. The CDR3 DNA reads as TGTGTCAGCAGCCGGGGACCCTACGAGCAGTACTTC. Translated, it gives CVSSRGPYEQYF.

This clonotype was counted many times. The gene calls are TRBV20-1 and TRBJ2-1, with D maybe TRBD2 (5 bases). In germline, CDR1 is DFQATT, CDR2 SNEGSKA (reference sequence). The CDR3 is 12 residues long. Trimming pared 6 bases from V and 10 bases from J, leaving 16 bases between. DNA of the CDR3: TGCAGTGCGGGGAGCCTCGGCGTAGAGCAGTTCTTC. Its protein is CSAGSLGVEQFF.

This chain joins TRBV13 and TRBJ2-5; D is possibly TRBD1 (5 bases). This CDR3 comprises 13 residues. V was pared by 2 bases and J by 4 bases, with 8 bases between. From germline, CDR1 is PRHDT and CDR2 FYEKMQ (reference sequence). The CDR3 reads CASSLSGIETQYF. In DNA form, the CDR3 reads TGTGCCAGCAGCTTATCAGGGATAGAGACCCAGTACTTC. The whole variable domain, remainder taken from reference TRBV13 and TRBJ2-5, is AAGVIQSPRHLIKEKRETATLKCYPIPRHDTVYWYQQGPGQDPQFLISFYEKMQSDKGSIPDRFSAQQFSDYHSELNMSSLELGDSALYFCASSLSGIETQYFGPGTRLLVL.

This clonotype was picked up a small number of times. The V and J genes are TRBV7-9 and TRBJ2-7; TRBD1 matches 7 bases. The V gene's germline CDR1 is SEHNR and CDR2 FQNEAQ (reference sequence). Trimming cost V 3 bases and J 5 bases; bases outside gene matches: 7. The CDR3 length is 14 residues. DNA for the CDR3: TGTGCCAGCAGCTTTGGCAGGGGGTTTGACGAGCAGTACTTC. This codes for CASSFGRGFDEQYF.

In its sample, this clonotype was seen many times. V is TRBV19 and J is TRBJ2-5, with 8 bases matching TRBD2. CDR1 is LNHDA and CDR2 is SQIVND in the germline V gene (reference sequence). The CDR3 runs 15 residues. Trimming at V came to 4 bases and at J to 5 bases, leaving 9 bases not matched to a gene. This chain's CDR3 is CASSNNGLAGETQYF. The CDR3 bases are TGTGCCAGTAGTAACAACGGACTAGCTGGCGAGACCCAGTACTTC.

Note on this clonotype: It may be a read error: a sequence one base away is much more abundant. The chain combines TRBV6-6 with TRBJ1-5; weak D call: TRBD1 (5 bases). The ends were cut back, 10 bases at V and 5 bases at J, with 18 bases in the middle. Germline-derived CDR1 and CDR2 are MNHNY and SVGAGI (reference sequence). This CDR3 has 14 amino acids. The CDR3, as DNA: TGTGCCAACAGATTCGACAGCCTATATCAGCCCCAGCATTTT. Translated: CANRFDSLYQPQHF.

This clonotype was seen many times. The CDR3 reads CASSLGAGSSYNEQFF. The CDR3 region has the DNA TGTGCCAGCAGCTTAGGGGCGGGGAGCTCCTACAATGAGCAGTTCTTC. The V call is TRBV7-2, the J call TRBJ2-1; a possible D gene is TRBD2 (6 bases). Trimming left V 1 base short and J 0 bases short, with 10 bases between. CDR1 SGHTA and CDR2 FQGNSA come from the germline V gene. This CDR3 is built from 16 residues. The whole variable domain, filled in from reference TRBV7-2 and TRBJ2-1, reads GAGVSQSPSNKVTEKGKDVELRCDPISGHTALYWYRQSLGQGLEFLIYFQGNSAPDKSGLPSDRFSAERTGGSVSTLTIQRTQQEDSAVYLCASSLGAGSSYNEQFFGPGTRLTVL.

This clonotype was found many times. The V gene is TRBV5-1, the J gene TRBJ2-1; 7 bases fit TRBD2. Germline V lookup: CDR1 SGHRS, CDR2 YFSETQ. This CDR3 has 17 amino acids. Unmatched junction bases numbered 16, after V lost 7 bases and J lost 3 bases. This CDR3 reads CASRGGVAGPFYNEQFF. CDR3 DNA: TGCGCCAGCCGAGGCGGGGTAGCGGGCCCCTTCTACAATGAGCAGTTCTTC.

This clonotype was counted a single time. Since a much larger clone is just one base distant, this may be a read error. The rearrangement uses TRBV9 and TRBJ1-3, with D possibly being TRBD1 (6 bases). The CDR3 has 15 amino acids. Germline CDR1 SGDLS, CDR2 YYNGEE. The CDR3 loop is CASSVDGGSGTTIYF. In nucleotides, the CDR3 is TGTGCCAGCAGCGTAGATGGGGGCTCTGGAACCACCATATATTTT.

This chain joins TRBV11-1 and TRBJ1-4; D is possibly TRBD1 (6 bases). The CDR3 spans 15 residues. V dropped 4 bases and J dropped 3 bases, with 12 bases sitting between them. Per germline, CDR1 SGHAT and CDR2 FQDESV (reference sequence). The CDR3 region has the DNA TGTGCCAGCAGCTGGTGGGGGCGTTCTAATGAAAAACTGTTTTTT. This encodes CASSWWGRSNEKLFF.